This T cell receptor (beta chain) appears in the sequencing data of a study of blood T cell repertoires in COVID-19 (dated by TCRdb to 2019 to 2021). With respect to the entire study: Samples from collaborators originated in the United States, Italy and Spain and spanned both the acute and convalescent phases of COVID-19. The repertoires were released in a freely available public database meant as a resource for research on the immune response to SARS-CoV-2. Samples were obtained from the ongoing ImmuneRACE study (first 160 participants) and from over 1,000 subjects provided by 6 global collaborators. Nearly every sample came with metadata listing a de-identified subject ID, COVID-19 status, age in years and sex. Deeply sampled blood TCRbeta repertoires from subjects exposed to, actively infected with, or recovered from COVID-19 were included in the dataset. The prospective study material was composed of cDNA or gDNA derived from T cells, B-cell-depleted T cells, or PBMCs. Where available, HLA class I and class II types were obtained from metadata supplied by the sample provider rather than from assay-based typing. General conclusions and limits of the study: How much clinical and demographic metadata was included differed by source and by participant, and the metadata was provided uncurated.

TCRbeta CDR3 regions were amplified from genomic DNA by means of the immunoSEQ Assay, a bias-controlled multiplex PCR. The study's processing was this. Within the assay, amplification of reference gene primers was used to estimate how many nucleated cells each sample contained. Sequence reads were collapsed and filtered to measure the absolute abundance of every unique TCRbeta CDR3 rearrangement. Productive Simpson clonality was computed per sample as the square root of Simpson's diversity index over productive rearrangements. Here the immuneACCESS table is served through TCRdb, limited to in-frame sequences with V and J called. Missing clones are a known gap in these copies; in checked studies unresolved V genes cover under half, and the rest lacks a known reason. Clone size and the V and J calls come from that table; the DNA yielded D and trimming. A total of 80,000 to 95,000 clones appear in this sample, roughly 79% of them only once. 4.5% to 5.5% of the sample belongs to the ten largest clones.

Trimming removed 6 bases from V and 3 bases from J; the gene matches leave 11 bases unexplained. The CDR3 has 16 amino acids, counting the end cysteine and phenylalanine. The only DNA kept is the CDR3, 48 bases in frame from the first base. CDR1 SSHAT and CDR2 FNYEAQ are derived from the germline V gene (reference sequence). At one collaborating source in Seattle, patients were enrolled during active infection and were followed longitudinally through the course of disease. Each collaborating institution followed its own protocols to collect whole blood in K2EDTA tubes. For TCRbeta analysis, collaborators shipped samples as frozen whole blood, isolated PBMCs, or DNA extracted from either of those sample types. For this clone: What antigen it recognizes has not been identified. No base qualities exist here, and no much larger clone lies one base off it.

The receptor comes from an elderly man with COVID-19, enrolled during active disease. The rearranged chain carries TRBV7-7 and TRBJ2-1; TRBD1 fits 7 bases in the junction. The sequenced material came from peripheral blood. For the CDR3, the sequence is CASRPLTGVLYNEQFF. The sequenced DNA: TGTGCCAGCAGACCCTTAACAGGGGTGCTCTACAATGAGCAGTTCTTC.